Given below is one T cell receptor (beta chain) in context. Trimming shortened V by 5 bases and J by 5 bases, and 12 bases separated the two germline ends. CDR1 is MNHEY and CDR2 is SVGAGI in the germline V gene. The CDR3 has 13 residues. The second PCR ran roughly 7 to 11 cycles with a sample-barcoded 5' primer and J-beta primers. Every cDNA molecule bore a tag from a template-switch adaptor containing 12 random nucleotides. TCRdb independently ran MiXCR on the 5' RACE reads; one entry per CDR3 protein. Of about 830,000 distinct CDR3 sequences listed, roughly 60% are singletons. This entry is derived from a study of blood T cells in healthy people across ages.

Sequenced material: blood. The chain couples TRBV6-5 to TRBJ1-2; D is uncertain. This clonotype was sampled from a man aged 25 to 40 in good health. CDR3 nucleotide sequence: TGTGCCAGCAGTCCTTCTGGAGATTATGGCTACACCTTC. It translates to CASSPSGDYGYTF.